This TCR beta chain derives from a study of PD-L1 blockade in urothelial cancer. Time point noted: pretreatment peripheral blood. The repertoire was sequenced with immunoSEQ multiplex PCR; TCRdb's copy has only in-frame clones and lacks some. The table records roughly 43,000 clones, more than 75% of them present only once. Per germline, CDR1 LGHNA and CDR2 YSLEER. Unmatched junction bases numbered 3, after V lost 3 bases and J lost 0 bases. The CDR3 runs 15 residues. The material was PBMCs, obtained around atezolizumab (anti-PD-L1) treatment. The source is a man aged 60 to 69 with urothelial cancer. This chain joins TRBV4-3 and TRBJ2-3, with 7 bases that match TRBD1. The chain's CDR3 is CASSHGDSSTDTQYF. The CDR3, as DNA: TGCGCCAGCAGCCATGGGGACAGCAGCACAGATACGCAGTATTTT.